The rows below give T cell receptor beta chains drawn from one sample of a study of blood T cell repertoires in COVID-19. Repertoires were generated with immunoSEQ multiplex PCR, while TCRdb's copy carries only in-frame clones and drops some. The table includes around 95,000 clones, about 90% detected once. The specimen was peripheral blood. Every receptor here comes from a man aged 25-45 years in a cohort sampled during active COVID-19. CDR3s leave out the opening cysteine and the closing phenylalanine or tryptophan. Rows give clone size only sometimes, using once, few, many, or a class for an expanded clone.

J: TRBJ1-1; V: TRBV7-2; size: once; CDR3: ASSLDFGTGNTEAF
J: TRBJ2-2; V: TRBV14; size: .; CDR3: ASSRYIGGGELF
J: TRBJ1-2; V: TRBV4-2; size: .; CDR3: ASSQTRGAEGYT
J: TRBJ1-1; V: TRBV18; size: .; CDR3: ASSPGEQGLEGAF
J: TRBJ2-7; V: TRBV5-4; size: .; CDR3: ALRSQGFYEQY
J: TRBJ1-1; V: TRBV13; size: .; CDR3: ASSSQGATEAF
J: TRBJ1-5; V: TRBV2; size: .; CDR3: AIQVGDINQPQH
J: TRBJ1-1; V: TRBV6-5; size: once; CDR3: ASSYSTRGNTEAF
J: TRBJ1-5; V: TRBV19; size: .; CDR3: ASSMEGAGQPQH
J: TRBJ2-3; V: TRBV7-9; size: once; CDR3: ASSLLRGQTDTQY
J: TRBJ1-5; V: TRBV6-5; size: few; CDR3: ASRRGPSNQPQH
J: TRBJ2-7; V: TRBV6-6; size: .; CDR3: ASRAASTSRYEQY
J: TRBJ2-3; V: TRBV29-1; size: .; CDR3: SVTGASTDTQY
J: TRBJ2-7; V: TRBV2; size: .; CDR3: ASSALGGGLEEQY
J: TRBJ1-6; V: TRBV3-1/TRBV3-2; size: .; CDR3: ASSQDTGGQRSPLH
J: TRBJ2-2; V: TRBV5-1; size: .; CDR3: ASSLAAGVGELF
J: TRBJ1-4; V: TRBV7-6; size: .; CDR3: ASSLSPLEKLF
J: TRBJ1-2; V: TRBV3-1/TRBV3-2; size: .; CDR3: ASSQGQGAFYGYT
J: TRBJ2-4; V: TRBV7-2; size: .; CDR3: ASSLLPPQGTKNIQY
J: TRBJ2-7; V: TRBV3-1/TRBV3-2; size: .; CDR3: ASSLGQGKTPPAYEQY
J: TRBJ2-3; V: TRBV4-2; size: .; CDR3: ASSQVPNTDTQY
J: TRBJ2-7; V: TRBV3-1/TRBV3-2; size: .; CDR3: ASSQARQTGKYEQY
J: TRBJ2-4; V: TRBV12-3/TRBV12-4; size: few; CDR3: ASRPGQGSIQY